The 5 T cell receptor beta chains reported below all come from one sample, sequenced in a study of cytomegalovirus exposure and HLA in healthy donors. A multiplex PCR was run with 60 Vbeta primers and 13 Jbeta primers. Repertoires were generated with immunoSEQ multiplex PCR, while TCRdb's copy carries only in-frame clones and drops some. Of 85,000 to 95,000 clones listed, 63% are singletons. The sample taken for sequencing was PBMCs. Receptors were obtained from a woman in her 30s in good health and CMV-seronegative.

The J gene is TRBJ2-1, the V gene TRBV12-5, with 8 bases that match TRBD2. Germline V gene data show CDR1 as LGHNT and CDR2 as FRNRAP. With 1 base clipped from V and 14 bases from J, the junction kept 7 bases outside the gene matches. There are 13 residues in the CDR3. This chain's CDR3 is CASGLGIAGKKFF. The DNA for the CDR3 is TGTGCTAGTGGTTTGGGGATAGCGGGAAAGAAGTTCTTC.

This sequence joins TRBV11-1 and TRBJ2-2, with TRBD2 identical over 7 bases. V was pared by 0 bases and J by 5 bases, with 3 bases of the junction left unmatched. The CDR3 has 15 amino acids. Germline V CDR1 and CDR2: SGHAT, FQDESV (reference sequence). The CDR3 DNA reads as TGTGCCAGCAGCTTAGCGGGAGGGCCTACCGGGGAGCTGTTTTTT. It specifies CASSLAGGPTGELFF.

This clone was seen a handful of times. V gene TRBV15 combines with J gene TRBJ2-1; 7 bases are shared with TRBD2. V shed 5 bases and J 0 bases; nucleotides not matched to a gene: 4. Per the germline V gene, CDR1 is LNHNV and CDR2 is YYDKDF (reference sequence). The CDR3 has 15 residues. The CDR3 sequence is CATSAGLSSYNEQFF. For the CDR3, the DNA is TGTGCCACCAGCGCGGGACTAAGCTCCTACAATGAGCAGTTCTTC. Together with reference TRBV15 and TRBJ2-1, the CDR3 gives the full variable domain: DAMVIQNPRYQVTQFGKPVTLSCSQTLNHNVMYWYQQKSSQAPKLLFHYYDKDFNNEADTPDNFQSRRPNTSFCFLDIRSPGLGDTAMYLCATSAGLSSYNEQFFGPGTRLTVL.

The rearrangement links TRBV7-9 to TRBJ1-1; 7 positions match TRBD1. Losses at the gene ends were 5 bases for V and 3 bases for J; bases not matched to a gene: 12. The germline gives CDR1 SEHNR, CDR2 FQNEAQ (reference sequence). The CDR3 consists of 16 residues. The CDR3 is CASSTAPQGTDTEAFF. The DNA of the CDR3 is TGTGCCAGCAGCACCGCCCCACAGGGGACGGACACTGAAGCTTTCTTT. Looking up the rest from reference TRBV7-9 and TRBJ1-1 gives the full variable domain: DTGVSQNPRHKITKRGQNVTFRCDPISEHNRLYWYRQTLGQGPEFLTYFQNEAQLEKSRLLSDRFSAERPKGSFSTLEIQRTEQGDSAMYLCASSTAPQGTDTEAFFGQGTRLTVV.

The V call is TRBV27, the J call TRBJ1-2; D is perhaps TRBD1 (5 bases). Germline V gene data show CDR1 as MNHEY and CDR2 as SMNVEV (reference sequence). The CDR3 is 13 residues long. V shed 4 bases and J shed 4 bases, with 10 bases lying between them. The CDR3 reads CASSWTPSYGYTF. As DNA, the CDR3 is TGTGCCAGCAGTTGGACACCCTCCTATGGCTACACCTTC.